This T cell receptor (beta chain) was retrieved from a study of lymphopenia after photon versus proton radiotherapy. Study-wide results and limits: Post-nadir TCR diversity decline inversely tracked overall survival among those who died. After lymphocyte nadir, photon-treated repertoires showed oligoclonal expansion, especially CD8+ Temra. Photon-treated patients lost naive T cells and TCR diversity; proton-treated stayed stable.

The CDR3 runs to 14 residues. Germline CDR1 SGHRS, CDR2 YFSETQ. Trimming removed 5 bases from V and 8 bases from J; junction bases left unmatched: 12. As concerns this clone: The antigen is not known.

Some clones are missing from TCRdb's copy, which holds only in-frame ones; the method was immunoSEQ multiplex PCR. The sample gives 3,000 to 4,500 clones, about 65% of which show up once; 50% to 65% is in the top ten. Specimen: peripheral blood, collected from a patient treated with proton-based radiotherapy. The chain links TRBV5-1 to TRBJ1-2; 7 bases are shared with TRBD1. This receptor was taken from an elderly man with esophageal cancer. The DNA for the CDR3 is TGCGCCAGCAGTCCCCAGACAGGGAACAGGGGCTACACCTTC. Amino acid sequence: CASSPQTGNRGYTF.